This T cell receptor beta chain was profiled in a study of PD-L1 blockade in urothelial cancer. As for the study in general: A median blood sample held approximately 150,000 T cells and more than 80,000 unique TCRs.

Profiling relied on immunoSEQ multiplex PCR, and the TCRdb table lists in-frame clones only, not all of them. The sample gives about 26,000 clones, 75% to 90% of which show up once; approximately 32% is in the top ten. Germline V CDR1 and CDR2: LNHDA, SQIVND (reference sequence). Trimming took 1 base from V and 5 from J, leaving 14 bases between them. The CDR3 spans 16 residues. The receptor's source is a man between 60 and 70 years old with urothelial cancer. This sequence joins TRBV19 and TRBJ2-2; D is unresolved. Specimen: PBMCs, collected around atezolizumab (anti-PD-L1) treatment. CDR3 sequence: CASSIGTPGGTGELFF. Written as DNA, the CDR3 is TGTGCCAGTAGTATAGGTACCCCAGGTGGGACCGGGGAGCTGTTTTTT.